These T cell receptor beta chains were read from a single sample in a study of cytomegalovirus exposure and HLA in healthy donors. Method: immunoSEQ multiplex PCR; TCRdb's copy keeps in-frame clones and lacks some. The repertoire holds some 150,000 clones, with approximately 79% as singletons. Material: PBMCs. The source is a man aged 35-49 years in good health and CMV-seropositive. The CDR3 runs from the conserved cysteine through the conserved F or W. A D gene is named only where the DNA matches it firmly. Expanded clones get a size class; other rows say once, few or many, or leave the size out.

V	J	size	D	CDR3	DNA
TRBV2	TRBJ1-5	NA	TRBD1	CASSMTGVGNQPQHF	TGTGCCAGCAGCATGACAGGGGTGGGCAATCAGCCCCAGCATTTT
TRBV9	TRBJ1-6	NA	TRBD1	CASSVDGDRLQSPLHF	TGTGCCAGCAGCGTAGATGGGGACAGACTCCAATCACCCCTCCACTTT
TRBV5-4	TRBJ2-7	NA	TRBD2	CASSLKAGGSYEQYF	TGTGCCAGCAGCTTGAAAGCGGGAGGCTCCTACGAGCAGTACTTC
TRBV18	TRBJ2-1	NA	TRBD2	CASSLTTSGSSYNEQFF	TGTGCCAGCTCACTCACGACTAGCGGGAGTTCCTACAATGAGCAGTTCTTC
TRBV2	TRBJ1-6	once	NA	CASTGEERSPLHF	TGTGCCAGCACTGGGGAGGAACGCTCACCCCTCCACTTT
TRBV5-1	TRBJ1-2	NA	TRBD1	CASSHGQGVYGYTF	TGCGCCAGCAGTCACGGACAGGGCGTCTATGGCTACACCTTC
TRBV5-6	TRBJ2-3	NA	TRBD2	CASSQRLAGEADTQYF	TGTGCCAGCAGCCAACGCTTAGCGGGAGAGGCAGATACGCAGTATTTT
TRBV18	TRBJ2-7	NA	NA	CASSPALYYEQYF	TGTGCCAGCTCACCTGCGCTATACTACGAGCAGTACTTC
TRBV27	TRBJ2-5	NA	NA	CASRKTTGGGETQYF	TGTGCCAGCAGGAAAACAACAGGGGGGGGAGAGACCCAGTACTTC
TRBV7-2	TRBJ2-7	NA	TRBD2	CASSLVTGRSGRAGEQYF	TGTGCCAGCAGCTTAGTGACGGGACGTAGCGGGAGGGCTGGCGAGCAGTACTTC
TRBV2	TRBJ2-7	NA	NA	CASSPGTGGGLVYEQYF	TGTGCCAGCAGTCCCGGCACAGGGGGTGGACTAGTCTACGAGCAGTACTTC
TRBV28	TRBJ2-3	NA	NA	CASSLPAGSADTQYF	TGTGCCAGCAGTTTACCGGCCGGGTCCGCAGATACGCAGTATTTT
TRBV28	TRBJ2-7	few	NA	CASRSTGLLSYEQYF	TGTGCCAGCAGGTCCACAGGGTTATTGTCCTACGAGCAGTACTTC
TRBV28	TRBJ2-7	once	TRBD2	CASSVTGGIYEQYF	TGTGCCAGCAGTGTGACGGGGGGTATCTACGAGCAGTACTTC
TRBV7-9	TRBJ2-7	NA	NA	CASSSRVYYEQYF	TGTGCCAGCAGCTCCAGGGTGTACTACGAGCAGTACTTC
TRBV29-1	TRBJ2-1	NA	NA	CSASAGRGLNEQFF	TGCAGTGCCTCTGCGGGCAGGGGCTTGAATGAGCAGTTCTTC
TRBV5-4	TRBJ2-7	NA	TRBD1	CASRQGASYEQYF	TGTGCCAGCAGACAGGGGGCGTCCTACGAGCAGTACTTC
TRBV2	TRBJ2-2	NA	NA	CASSERKAGTLPTGELFF	TGTGCCAGCAGTGAGCGTAAGGCCGGGACTCTACCGACCGGGGAGCTGTTTTTT
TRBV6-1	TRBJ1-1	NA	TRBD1	CASSDGQGFTEAFF	TGTGCCAGCAGTGACGGACAGGGGTTCACTGAAGCTTTCTTT
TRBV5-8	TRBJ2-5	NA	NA	CASSLDPGSGETQYF	TGTGCCAGCAGCTTGGATCCCGGGAGCGGAGAGACCCAGTACTTC
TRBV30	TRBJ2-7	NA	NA	CAWLRQASYEQYF	TGTGCCTGGTTAAGACAGGCTTCCTACGAGCAGTACTTC
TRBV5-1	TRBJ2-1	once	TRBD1	CASSSDGQGVNEQFF	TGCGCCAGCAGCTCAGATGGACAGGGCGTAAATGAGCAGTTCTTC
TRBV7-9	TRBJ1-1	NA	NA	CASSSLGGSAEAFF	TGTGCCAGCAGCTCACTCGGTGGGAGCGCTGAAGCTTTCTTT
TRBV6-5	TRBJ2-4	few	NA	CASSSPRFKNSQYF	TGTGCCAGCAGCTCCCCCCGGTTCAAAAACAGTCAGTACTTC
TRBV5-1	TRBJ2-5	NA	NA	CASSLRGIQGETQYF	TGCGCCAGCAGCTTGAGGGGGATACAGGGAGAGACCCAGTACTTC
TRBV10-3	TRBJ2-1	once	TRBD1	CAISESHRTGGPYNEQFF	TGTGCCATCAGTGAGTCGCATCGTACAGGGGGGCCCTACAATGAGCAGTTCTTC
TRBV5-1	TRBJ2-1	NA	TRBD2	CASSLGLAGGPPSEQFF	TGCGCCAGCAGCCTAGGACTAGCGGGAGGGCCCCCAAGTGAGCAGTTCTTC
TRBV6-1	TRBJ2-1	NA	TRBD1	CASSEAPGQGSSYNEQFF	TGTGCCAGCAGTGAAGCGCCGGGACAGGGGTCCTCCTACAATGAGCAGTTCTTC
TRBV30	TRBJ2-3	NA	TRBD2	CAWSGAGATDTQYF	TGTGCCTGGAGTGGGGCGGGAGCCACAGATACGCAGTATTTT
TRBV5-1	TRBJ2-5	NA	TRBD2	CASSFRRGQETQYF	TGCGCCAGCAGCTTTAGGCGGGGGCAAGAGACCCAGTACTTC
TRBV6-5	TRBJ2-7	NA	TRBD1	CASSPQGQGSYEQYF	TGTGCCAGCAGTCCCCAAGGACAGGGCTCCTACGAGCAGTACTTC
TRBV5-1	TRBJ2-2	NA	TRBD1	CASSLTPGQGAGELFF	TGCGCCAGCAGCTTAACTCCGGGACAGGGGGCCGGGGAGCTGTTTTTT
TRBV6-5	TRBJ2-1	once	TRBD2	CASSYSSGSSYNEQFF	TGTGCCAGCAGTTACTCTAGCGGGAGTTCCTACAATGAGCAGTTCTTC
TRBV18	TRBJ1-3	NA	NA	CASSPPGRGSGNTIYF	TGTGCCAGCTCACCACCGGGGAGGGGCTCTGGAAACACCATATATTTT
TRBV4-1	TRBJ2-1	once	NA	CASSQDAANYYNEQFF	TGCGCCAGCAGCCAAGATGCCGCAAACTATTACAATGAGCAGTTCTTC
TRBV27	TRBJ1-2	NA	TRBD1	CASSLLYTGGPAAGGYTF	TGTGCCAGCAGTTTACTCTACACAGGGGGCCCTGCCGCCGGGGGCTACACCTTC
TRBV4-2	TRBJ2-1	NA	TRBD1	CASSQDPGRQGAQGNEQFF	TGTGCCAGCAGCCAAGATCCGGGCCGACAGGGGGCGCAGGGGAATGAGCAGTTCTTC
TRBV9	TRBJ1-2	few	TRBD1	CASSGQGLGYTF	TGTGCCAGCAGCGGACAGGGGTTGGGCTACACCTTC
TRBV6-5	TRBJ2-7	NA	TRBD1	CASRPGTGSDEQYF	TGTGCCAGCAGACCCGGGACAGGGTCAGACGAGCAGTACTTC
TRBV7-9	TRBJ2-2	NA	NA	CASSYDALPGLNTGELFF	TGTGCCAGCAGCTACGACGCGTTACCGGGACTTAACACCGGGGAGCTGTTTTTT
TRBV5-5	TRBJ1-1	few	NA	CASRTGLQNTEAFF	TGTGCCAGCAGGACGGGACTCCAGAACACTGAAGCTTTCTTT
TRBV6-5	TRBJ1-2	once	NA	CASSYKDSTIYGYTF	TGTGCCAGCAGTTACAAGGACAGTACAATTTATGGCTACACCTTC
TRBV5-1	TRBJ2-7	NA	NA	CASSLEGDSYEQYF	TGCGCCAGCAGCTTGGAAGGGGACTCCTACGAGCAGTACTTC
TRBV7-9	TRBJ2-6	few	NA	CASSTTGTGANVLTF	TGTGCCAGCAGCACCACAGGGACTGGGGCCAACGTCCTGACTTTC
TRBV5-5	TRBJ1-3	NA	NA	CASSLELSGNTIYF	TGTGCCAGCAGCTTGGAGCTCTCTGGAAACACCATATATTTT
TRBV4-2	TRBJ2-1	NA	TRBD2	CASSQSASGSWNEQFF	TGTGCCAGCAGCCAATCTGCCAGCGGGAGTTGGAATGAGCAGTTCTTC
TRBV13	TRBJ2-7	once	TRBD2	CASSLDSRTGLSSYEQYF	TGTGCCAGCAGCTTGGACTCTCGTACGGGACTAAGCTCCTACGAGCAGTACTTC
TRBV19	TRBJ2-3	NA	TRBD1	CATSSGQLKRTDTQYF	TGTGCCACCTCTTCGGGACAGTTGAAGCGCACAGATACGCAGTATTTT
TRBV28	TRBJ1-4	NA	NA	CASSPRQSANEKLFF	TGTGCCAGCAGTCCGCGACAGTCAGCTAATGAAAAACTGTTTTTT
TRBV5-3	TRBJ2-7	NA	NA	CARSHRQGLYEQYF	TGTGCCAGAAGCCACCGCCAGGGGCTCTACGAGCAGTACTTC